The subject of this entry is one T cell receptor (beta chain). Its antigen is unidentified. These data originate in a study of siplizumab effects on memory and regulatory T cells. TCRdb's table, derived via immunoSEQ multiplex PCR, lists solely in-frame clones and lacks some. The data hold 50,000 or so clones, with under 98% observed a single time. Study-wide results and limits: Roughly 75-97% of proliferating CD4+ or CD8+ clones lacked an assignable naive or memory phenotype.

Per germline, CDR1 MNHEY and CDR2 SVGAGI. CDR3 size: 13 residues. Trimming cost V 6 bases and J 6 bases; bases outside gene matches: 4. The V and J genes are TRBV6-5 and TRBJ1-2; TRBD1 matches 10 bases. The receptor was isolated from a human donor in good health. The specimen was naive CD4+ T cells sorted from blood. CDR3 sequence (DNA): TGTGCCAGCAGCAGGACAGGGGGAGATGGCTACACCTTC. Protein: CASSRTGGDGYTF.